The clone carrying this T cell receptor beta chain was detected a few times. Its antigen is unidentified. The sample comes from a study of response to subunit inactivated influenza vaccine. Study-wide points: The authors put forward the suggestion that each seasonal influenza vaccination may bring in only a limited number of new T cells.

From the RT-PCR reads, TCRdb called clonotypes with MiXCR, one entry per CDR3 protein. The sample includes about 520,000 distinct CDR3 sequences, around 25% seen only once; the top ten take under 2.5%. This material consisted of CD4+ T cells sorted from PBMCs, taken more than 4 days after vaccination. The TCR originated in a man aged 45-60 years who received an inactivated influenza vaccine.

CDR3 sequence (DNA): TGCAGCGTTGAAGGGAGATCACCCTACGAGCAGTACTTC. Protein: CSVEGRSPYEQYF. The rearrangement joins TRBV29-1 to TRBJ2-7, with no clear D. This CDR3 has 13 amino acids. Trimming took off 1 base at V and 2 bases at J, with 9 bases between the two ends. The germline V gene has CDR1 SQVTM and CDR2 ANQGSEA.